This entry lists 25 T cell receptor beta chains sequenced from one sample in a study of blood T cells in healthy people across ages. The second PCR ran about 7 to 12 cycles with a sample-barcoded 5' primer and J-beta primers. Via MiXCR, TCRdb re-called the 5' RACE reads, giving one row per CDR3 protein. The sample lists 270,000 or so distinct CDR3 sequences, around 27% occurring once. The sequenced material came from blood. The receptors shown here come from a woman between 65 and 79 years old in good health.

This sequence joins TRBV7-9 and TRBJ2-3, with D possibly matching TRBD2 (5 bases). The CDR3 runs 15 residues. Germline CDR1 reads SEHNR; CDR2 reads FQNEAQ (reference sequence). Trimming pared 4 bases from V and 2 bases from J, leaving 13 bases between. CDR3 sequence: CASSSREDHTDTQYF. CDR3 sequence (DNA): TGTGCCAGCAGCTCCCGGGAAGATCACACAGATACGCAGTATTTT.

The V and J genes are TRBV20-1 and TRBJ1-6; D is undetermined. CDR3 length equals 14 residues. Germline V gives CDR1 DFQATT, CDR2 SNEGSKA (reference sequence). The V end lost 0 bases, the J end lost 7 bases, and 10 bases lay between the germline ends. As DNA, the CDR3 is TGCAGTGCTAGAGATGCGGTGGGGAATTCACCCCTCCACTTT. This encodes CSARDAVGNSPLHF.

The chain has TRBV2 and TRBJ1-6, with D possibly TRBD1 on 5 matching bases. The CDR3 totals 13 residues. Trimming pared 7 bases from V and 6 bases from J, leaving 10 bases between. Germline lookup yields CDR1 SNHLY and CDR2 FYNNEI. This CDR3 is CASMLGGNSPLHF. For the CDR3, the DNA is TGTGCCAGCATGCTGGGGGGTAATTCACCCCTCCACTTT. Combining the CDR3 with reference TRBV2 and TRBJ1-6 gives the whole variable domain EPEVTQTPSHQVTQMGQEVILRCVPISNHLYFYWYRQILGQKVEFLVSFYNNEISEKSEIFDDQFSVERPDGSNFTLKIRSTKLEDSAMYFCASMLGGNSPLHFGNGTRLTVT.

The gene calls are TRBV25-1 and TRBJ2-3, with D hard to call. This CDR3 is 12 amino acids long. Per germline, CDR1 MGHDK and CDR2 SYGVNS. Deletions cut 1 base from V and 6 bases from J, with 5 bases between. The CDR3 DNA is TGTGCCAGCAGTGAATCCTCGGATACGCAGTATTTT. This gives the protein CASSESSDTQYF.

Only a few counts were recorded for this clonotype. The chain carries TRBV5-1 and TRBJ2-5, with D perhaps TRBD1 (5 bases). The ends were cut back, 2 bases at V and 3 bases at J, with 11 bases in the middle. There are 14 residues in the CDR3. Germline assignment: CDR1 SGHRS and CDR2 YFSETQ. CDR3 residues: CASSFGHWEETQYF. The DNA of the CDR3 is TGCGCCAGCAGCTTCGGACACTGGGAAGAGACCCAGTACTTC.

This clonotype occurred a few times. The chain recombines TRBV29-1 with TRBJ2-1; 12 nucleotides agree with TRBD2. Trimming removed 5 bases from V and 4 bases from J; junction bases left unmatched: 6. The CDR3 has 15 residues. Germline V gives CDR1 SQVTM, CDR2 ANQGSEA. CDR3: CSVSGTSGLYNEQFF. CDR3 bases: TGCAGCGTTTCCGGGACTAGCGGGCTATACAATGAGCAGTTCTTC.

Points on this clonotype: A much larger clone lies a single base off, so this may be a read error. The CDR3 DNA sequence: TGCAGCGTTACCACAGGTGGTGAAAAACCGTTTTTT. This encodes CSVTTGGEKPFF. The rearrangement uses TRBV29-1 and TRBJ1-4; weak D call: TRBD1 (5 bases). CDR3 length: 12 amino acids. CDR1 SQVTM and CDR2 ANQGSEA come from the germline V gene.

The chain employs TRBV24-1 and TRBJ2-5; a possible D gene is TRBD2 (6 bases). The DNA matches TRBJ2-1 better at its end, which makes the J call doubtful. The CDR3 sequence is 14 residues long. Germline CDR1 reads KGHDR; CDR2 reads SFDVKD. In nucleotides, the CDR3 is TGTGCCACCAGTGATCCCGGGGCTAGCGTTAGGCAGTTCTTC. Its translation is CATSDPGASVRQFF.

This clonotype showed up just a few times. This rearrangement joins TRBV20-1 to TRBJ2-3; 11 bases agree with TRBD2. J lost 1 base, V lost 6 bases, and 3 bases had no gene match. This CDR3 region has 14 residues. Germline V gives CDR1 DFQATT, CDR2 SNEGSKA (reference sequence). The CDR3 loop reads CSATSGRRTDTQYF. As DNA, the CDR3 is TGCAGTGCAACTAGCGGGAGACGCACAGATACGCAGTATTTT.

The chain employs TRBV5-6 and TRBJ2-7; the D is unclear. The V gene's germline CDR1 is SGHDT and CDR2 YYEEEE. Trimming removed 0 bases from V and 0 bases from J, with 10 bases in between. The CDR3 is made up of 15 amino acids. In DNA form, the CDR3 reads TGTGCCAGCAGCTTGGGGGCAAGGGTCTCCTACGAGCAGTACTTC. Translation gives CASSLGARVSYEQYF.

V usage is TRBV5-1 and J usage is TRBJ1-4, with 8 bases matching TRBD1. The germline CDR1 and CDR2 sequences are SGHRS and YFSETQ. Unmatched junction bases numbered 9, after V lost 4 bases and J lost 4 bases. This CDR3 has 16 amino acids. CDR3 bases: TGCGCCAGCAGCCCGGGCATGGGACAGGATAATGAAAAACTGTTTTTT. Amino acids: CASSPGMGQDNEKLFF.

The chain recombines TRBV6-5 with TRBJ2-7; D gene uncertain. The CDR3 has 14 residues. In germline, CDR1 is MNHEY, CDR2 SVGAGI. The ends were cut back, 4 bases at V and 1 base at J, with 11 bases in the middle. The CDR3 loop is CASSSDPSSYEQYF. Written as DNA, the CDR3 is TGTGCCAGCAGTTCCGACCCTAGTTCCTACGAGCAGTACTTC.

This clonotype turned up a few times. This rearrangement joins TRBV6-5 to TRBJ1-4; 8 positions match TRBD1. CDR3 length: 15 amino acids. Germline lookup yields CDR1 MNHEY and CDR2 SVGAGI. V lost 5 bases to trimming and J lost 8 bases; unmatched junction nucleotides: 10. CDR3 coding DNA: TGTGCCAGCAGTCACCGACAGGGGAAGGCGGAAAAACTGTTTTTT. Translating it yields CASSHRQGKAEKLFF.

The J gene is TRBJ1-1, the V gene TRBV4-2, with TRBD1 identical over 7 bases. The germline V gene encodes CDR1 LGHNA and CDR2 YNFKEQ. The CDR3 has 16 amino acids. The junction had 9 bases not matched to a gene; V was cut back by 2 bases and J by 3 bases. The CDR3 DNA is TGTGCCAGCAGCCAATGGTGGGACAGCTCCCACACTGAAGCTTTCTTT. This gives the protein CASSQWWDSSHTEAFF.

The CDR3 DNA reads TGCAGTGCTAGAGATCCGATCAGGGCGGGGGATGAGCAGTTCTTC. It encodes CSARDPIRAGDEQFF. The chain uses TRBV20-1 and TRBJ2-1, with 7 nucleotides matching TRBD2. Germline CDR1 and CDR2: DFQATT and SNEGSKA (reference sequence). V dropped 0 bases and J dropped 8; count of bases not matched to a gene: 10. The CDR3 length is 15 residues.

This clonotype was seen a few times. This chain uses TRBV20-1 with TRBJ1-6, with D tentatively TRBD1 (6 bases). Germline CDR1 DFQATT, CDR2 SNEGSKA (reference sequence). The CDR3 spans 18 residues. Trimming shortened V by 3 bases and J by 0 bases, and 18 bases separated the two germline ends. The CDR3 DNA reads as TGCAGTGCTAGCCGCAAGACAGGTCAAAGCTCCTATAATTCACCCCTCCACTTT. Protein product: CSASRKTGQSSYNSPLHF.

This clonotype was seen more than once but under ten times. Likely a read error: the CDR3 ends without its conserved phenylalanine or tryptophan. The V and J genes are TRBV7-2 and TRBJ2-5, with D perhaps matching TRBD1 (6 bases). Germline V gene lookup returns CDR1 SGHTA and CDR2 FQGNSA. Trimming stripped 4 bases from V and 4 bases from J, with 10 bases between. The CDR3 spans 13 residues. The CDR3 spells CASSSRGRETQYL. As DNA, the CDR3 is TGTGCCAGCAGCTCCAGGGGTCGAGAGACCCAGTACCTC.

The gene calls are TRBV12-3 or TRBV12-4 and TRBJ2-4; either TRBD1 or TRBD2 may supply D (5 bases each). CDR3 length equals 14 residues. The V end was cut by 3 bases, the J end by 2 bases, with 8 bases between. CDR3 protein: CASSFGAPKNIQYF. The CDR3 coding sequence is TGTGCCAGCAGTTTCGGGGCACCCAAAAACATTCAGTACTTC.

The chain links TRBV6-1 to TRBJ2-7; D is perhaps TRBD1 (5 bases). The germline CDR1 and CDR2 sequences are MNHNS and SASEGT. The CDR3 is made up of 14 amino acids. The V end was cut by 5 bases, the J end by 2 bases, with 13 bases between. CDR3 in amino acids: CASSMTEPAYEQYF. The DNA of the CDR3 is TGTGCCAGCAGTATGACAGAGCCGGCCTACGAGCAGTACTTC.

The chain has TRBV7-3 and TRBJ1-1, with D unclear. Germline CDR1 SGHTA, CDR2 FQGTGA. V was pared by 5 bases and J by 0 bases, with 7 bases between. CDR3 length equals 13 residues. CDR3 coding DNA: TGTGCCAGCAGCCCATACCTGAACACTGAAGCTTTCTTT. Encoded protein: CASSPYLNTEAFF.

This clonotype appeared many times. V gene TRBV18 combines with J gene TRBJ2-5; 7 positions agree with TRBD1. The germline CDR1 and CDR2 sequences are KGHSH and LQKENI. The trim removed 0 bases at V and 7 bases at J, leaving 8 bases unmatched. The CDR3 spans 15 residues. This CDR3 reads CASSPPGDSGRTQYF. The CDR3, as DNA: TGTGCCAGCTCACCACCCGGGGACAGCGGTAGGACCCAGTACTTC.

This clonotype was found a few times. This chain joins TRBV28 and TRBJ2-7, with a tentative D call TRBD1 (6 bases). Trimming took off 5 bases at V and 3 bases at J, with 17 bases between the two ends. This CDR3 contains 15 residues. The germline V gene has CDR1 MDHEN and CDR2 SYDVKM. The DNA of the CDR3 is TGTGCCAGCAGTCCATCTCACCTGGACAGCTACGAGCAGTACTTC. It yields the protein CASSPSHLDSYEQYF.

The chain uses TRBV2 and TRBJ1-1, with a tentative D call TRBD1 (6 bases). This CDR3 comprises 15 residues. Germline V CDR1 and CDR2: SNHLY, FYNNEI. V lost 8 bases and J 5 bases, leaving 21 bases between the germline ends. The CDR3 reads CASGVPGTRGTEAFF. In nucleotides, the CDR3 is TGTGCCAGCGGGGTACCTGGGACTAGGGGGACTGAAGCTTTCTTT.

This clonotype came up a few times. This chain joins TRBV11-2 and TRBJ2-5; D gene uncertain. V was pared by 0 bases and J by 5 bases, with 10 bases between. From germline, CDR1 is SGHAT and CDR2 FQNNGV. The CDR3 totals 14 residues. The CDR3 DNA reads TGTGCCAGCAGCTTAGATGGAGTGGGGGAGACCCAGTACTTC. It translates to CASSLDGVGETQYF. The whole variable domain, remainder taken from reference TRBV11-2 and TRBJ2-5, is EAGVAQSPRYKIIEKRQSVAFWCNPISGHATLYWYQQILGQGPKLLIQFQNNGVVDDSQLPKDRFSAERLKGVDSTLKIQPAKLEDSAVYLCASSLDGVGETQYFGPGTRLLVL.

CDR3 in amino acids: CASSRSQGEGYTF. The CDR3 DNA is TGTGCCAGCAGCCGCTCCCAGGGCGAAGGCTACACCTTC. The chain combines TRBV7-9 with TRBJ1-2; D possibly corresponds to TRBD1 (5 bases). Trimming stripped 5 bases from V and 8 bases from J, with 15 bases between. The CDR3 length is 13 residues. CDR1 and CDR2 from the germline V gene are SEHNR and FQNEAQ (reference sequence).